Listed here is a single T cell receptor (beta chain). Its cognate antigen is unknown. The data are from a study of vaccination and CD4 T cells after COVID-19. The treatment was: approximately nine-day PBMC culture with coronavirus spike peptide pools or control peptides (ViraFEST assay). The V gene's germline CDR1 is MNHNS and CDR2 SASEGT. Losses at the gene ends were 6 bases for V and 4 bases for J; bases not matched to a gene: 5. This CDR3 has 14 residues. The study sequenced cultured CD4+ T cell DNA using the Oncomine TCR Beta short-read assay. Genomic DNA was isolated from cultured CD4+ T cells. TCRdb recomputed calls from the PCR reads with MiXCR, one row per CDR3 protein. The data contain 11,000 or so distinct CDR3 sequences, under 60% of them singletons.

The chain uses TRBV6-1 and TRBJ2-2, with TRBD1 identical over 7 bases. Material for sequencing was CD4+ T cells from blood, cultured in vitro. This TCR was sampled from a human donor who had recovered from COVID-19. The CDR3 bases are TGTGCCAGCAGAACGACAGGGTTCACCGGGGAGCTGTTTTTT. This codes for CASRTTGFTGELFF.